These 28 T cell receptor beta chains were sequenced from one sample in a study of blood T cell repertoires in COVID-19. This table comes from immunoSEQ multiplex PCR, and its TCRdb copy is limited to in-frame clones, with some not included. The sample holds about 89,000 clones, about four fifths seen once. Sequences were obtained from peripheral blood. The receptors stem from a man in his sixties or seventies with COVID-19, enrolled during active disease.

DNA for the CDR3: TGTGCCAGCAGCCACGCCAGCCTGGGCCTCCTCGGGGAGCTGTTTTTT. Translating gives CASSHASLGLLGELFF. This rearrangement joins TRBV3-1 (or the pseudogene TRBV3-2) to TRBJ2-2; D remains unclear. V lost 3 bases to trimming and J lost 7 bases, with 18 bases between them. This CDR3 contains 16 residues. Per the germline V gene, CDR1 is LGHDT and CDR2 is YNNKEL (reference sequence).

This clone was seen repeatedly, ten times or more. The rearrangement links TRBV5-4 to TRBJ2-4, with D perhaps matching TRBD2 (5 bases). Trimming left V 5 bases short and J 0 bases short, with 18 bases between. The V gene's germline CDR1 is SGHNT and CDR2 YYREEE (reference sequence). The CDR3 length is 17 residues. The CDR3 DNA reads TGTGCCAGCAGTTCCGGCGGGCGGTCATTAGCCAAAAACATTCAGTACTTC. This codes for CASSSGGRSLAKNIQYF.

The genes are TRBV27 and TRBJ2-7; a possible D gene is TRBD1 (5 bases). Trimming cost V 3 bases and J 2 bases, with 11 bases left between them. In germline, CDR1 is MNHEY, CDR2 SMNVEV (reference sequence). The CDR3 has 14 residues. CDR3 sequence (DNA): TGTGCCAGCAGTTTGAATTACAGGACCTACGAGCAGTACTTC. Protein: CASSLNYRTYEQYF.

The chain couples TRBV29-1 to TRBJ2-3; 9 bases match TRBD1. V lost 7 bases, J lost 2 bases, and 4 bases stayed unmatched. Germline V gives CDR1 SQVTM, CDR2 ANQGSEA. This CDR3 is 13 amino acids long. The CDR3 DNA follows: TGCAGCGGTATACAGGGGGCCACAGATACGCAGTATTTT. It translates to CSGIQGATDTQYF.

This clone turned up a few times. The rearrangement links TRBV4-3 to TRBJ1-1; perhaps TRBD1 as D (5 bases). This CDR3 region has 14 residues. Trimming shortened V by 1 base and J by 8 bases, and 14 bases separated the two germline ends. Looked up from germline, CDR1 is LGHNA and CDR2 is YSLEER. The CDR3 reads CASSQVQGFGEAFF. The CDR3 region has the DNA TGCGCCAGCAGCCAAGTCCAGGGCTTCGGGGAAGCTTTCTTT.

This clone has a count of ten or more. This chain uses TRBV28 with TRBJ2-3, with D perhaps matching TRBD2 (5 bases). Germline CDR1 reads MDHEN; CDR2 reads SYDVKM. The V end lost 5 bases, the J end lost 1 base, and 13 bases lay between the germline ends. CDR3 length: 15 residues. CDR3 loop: CASSPEGWGTDTQYF. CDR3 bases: TGTGCCAGCAGTCCAGAGGGTTGGGGCACAGATACGCAGTATTTT.

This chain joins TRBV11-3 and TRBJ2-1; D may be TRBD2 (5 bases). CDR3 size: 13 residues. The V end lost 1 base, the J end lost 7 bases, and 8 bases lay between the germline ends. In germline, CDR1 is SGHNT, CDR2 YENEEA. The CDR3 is CASSLAGKNEQFF. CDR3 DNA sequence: TGTGCCAGCAGCTTAGCCGGGAAGAATGAGCAGTTCTTC.

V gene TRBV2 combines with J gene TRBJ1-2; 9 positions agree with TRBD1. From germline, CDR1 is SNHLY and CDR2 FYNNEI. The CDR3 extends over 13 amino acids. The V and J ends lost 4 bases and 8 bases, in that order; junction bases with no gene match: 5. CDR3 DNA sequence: TGTGCCAGCAGTGCGTCGGACAGGGGCGGCTACACCTTC. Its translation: CASSASDRGGYTF. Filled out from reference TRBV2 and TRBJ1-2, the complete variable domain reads EPEVTQTPSHQVTQMGQEVILRCVPISNHLYFYWYRQILGQKVEFLVSFYNNEISEKSEIFDDQFSVERPDGSNFTLKIRSTKLEDSAMYFCASSASDRGGYTFGSGTRLTVV.

The CDR3 coding sequence is TGTGCCAGCAGCCCACTAGCGGGAGCTCAGAATGAGCAGTTCTTC. The encoded protein is CASSPLAGAQNEQFF. V and J are TRBV4-2 and TRBJ2-1, with 11 nucleotides matching TRBD2. CDR3 length: 15 amino acids. With 4 bases clipped from V and 7 bases from J, the junction kept 6 bases outside the gene matches. Germline CDR1 LGHNA, CDR2 YNFKEQ.

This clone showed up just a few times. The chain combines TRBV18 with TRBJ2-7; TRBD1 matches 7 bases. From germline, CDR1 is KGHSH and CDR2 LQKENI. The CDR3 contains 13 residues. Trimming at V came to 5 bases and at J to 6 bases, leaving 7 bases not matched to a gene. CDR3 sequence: CASSTDRAAEQYF. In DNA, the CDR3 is TGTGCCAGCTCAACTGACAGGGCGGCCGAGCAGTACTTC.

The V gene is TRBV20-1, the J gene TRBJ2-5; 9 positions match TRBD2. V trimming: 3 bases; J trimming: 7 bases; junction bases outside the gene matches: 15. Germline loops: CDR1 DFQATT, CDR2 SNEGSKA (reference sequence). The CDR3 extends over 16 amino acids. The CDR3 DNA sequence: TGCAGTGCTAGTCGCCTAGCGGGGATCTCGGGAGGGACCCAGTACTTC. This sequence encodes CSASRLAGISGGTQYF.

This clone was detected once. For the CDR3, the DNA is TGTGCCAGCAGCTTCGACAGGACGAACACCGGGGAGCTGTTTTTT. It encodes CASSFDRTNTGELFF. The rearrangement uses TRBV7-3 and TRBJ2-2, with a weak D call TRBD1 (6 bases). V lost 3 bases and J lost 0, with 8 bases in between. The V gene's germline CDR1 is SGHTA and CDR2 FQGTGA. The CDR3 length is 15 residues.

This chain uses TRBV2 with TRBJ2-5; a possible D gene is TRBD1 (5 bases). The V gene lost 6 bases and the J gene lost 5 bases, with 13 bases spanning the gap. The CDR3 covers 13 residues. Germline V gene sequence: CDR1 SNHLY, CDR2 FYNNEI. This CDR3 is CASSRTRVETQYF. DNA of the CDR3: TGTGCCAGCAGCCGAACCAGGGTCGAGACCCAGTACTTC.

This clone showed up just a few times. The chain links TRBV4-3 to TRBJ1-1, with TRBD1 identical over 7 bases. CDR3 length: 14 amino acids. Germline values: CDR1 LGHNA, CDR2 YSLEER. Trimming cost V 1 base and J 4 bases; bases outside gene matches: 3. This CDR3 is CASSQADRATEAFF. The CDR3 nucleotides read TGCGCCAGCAGCCAAGCAGACAGGGCCACTGAAGCTTTCTTT.

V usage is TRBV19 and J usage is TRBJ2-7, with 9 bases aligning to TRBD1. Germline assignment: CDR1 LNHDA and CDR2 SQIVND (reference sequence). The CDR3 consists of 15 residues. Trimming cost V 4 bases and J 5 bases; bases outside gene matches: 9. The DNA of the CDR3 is TGTGCCAGTAGTAGGGGGACAGGGACGACCCACGAGCAGTACTTC. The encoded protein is CASSRGTGTTHEQYF.

The CDR3 bases are TGTGCCTGGAGTGTAAATAGCCCTTCGAACACCGGGGAGCTGTTTTTT. Its translation: CAWSVNSPSNTGELFF. The V call is TRBV30, the J call TRBJ2-2; D gene unclear. The V end was cut by 0 bases, the J end by 0 bases, with 11 bases between. This CDR3 spans 16 amino acids. Germline lookup yields CDR1 GTSNPN and CDR2 SVGIG (reference sequence).

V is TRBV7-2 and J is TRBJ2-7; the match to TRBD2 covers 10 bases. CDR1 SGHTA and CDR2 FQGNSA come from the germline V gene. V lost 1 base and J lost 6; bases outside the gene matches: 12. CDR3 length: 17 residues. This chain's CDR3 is CASSLVGTDSGRGEQYF. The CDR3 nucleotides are TGTGCCAGCAGCTTAGTTGGGACCGACAGCGGGAGGGGCGAGCAGTACTTC.

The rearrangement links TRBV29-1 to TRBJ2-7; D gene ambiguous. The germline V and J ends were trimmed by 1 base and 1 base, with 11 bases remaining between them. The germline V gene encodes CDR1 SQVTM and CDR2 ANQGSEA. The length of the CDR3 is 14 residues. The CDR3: CSVEGMRGSYEQYF. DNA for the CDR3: TGCAGCGTTGAAGGAATGAGAGGATCCTACGAGCAGTACTTC.

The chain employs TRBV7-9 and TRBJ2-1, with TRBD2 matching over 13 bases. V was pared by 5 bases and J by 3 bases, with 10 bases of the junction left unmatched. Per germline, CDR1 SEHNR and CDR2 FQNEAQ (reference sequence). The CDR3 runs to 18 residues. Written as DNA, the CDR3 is TGTGCCAGCAGCCAGTGGACTAGCGGGGGCCCTCGCTACAATGAGCAGTTCTTC. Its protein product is CASSQWTSGGPRYNEQFF.

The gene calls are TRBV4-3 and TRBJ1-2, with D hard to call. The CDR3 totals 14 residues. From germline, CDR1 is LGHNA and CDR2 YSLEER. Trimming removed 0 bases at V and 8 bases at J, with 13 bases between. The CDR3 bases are TGCGCCAGCAGCCAAGATGTGGGGAGAGGAGGCTACACCTTC. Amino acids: CASSQDVGRGGYTF.

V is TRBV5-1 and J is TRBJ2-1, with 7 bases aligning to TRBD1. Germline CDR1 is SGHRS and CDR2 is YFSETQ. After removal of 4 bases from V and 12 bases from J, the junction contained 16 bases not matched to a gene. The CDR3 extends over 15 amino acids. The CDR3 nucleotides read TGCGCCAGCAGCACCTCCGGGACAGCTACAATGATGCAGTTCTTC. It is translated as CASSTSGTATMMQFF.

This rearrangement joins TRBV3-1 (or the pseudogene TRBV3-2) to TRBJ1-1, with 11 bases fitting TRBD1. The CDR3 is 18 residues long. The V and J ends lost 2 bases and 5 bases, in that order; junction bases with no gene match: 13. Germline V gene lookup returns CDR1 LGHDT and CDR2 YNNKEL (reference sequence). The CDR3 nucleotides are TGTGCCAGCAGCCAACTCCAAAGGGGGGGACAGGGGGGGACTGAAGCTTTCTTT. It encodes CASSQLQRGGQGGTEAFF.

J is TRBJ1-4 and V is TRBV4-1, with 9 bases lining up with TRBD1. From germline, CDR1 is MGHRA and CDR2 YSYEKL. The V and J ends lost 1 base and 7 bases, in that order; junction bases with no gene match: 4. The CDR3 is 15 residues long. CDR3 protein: CASSQGDRAGEKLFF. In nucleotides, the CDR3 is TGCGCCAGCAGCCAAGGGGACAGGGCCGGTGAAAAACTGTTTTTT.

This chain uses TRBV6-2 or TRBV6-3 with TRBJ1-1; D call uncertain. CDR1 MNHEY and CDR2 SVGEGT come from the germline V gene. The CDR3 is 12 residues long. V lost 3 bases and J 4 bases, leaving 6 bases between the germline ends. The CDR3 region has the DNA TGTGCCAGCAGTTATGAGAGCACTGAAGCTTTCTTT. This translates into CASSYESTEAFF.

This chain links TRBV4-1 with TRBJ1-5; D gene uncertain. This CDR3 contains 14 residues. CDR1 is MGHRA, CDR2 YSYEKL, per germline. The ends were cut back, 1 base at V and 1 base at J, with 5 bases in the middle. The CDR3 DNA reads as TGCGCCAGCAGCCAAGCCCGGAGCAATCAGCCCCAGCATTTT. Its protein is CASSQARSNQPQHF.

Here the CDR3 DNA reads TGCAGCGCCAGAACTTTCCCTCCCGGGGAAGCTTTCTTT. Its protein is CSARTFPPGEAFF. The chain recombines TRBV29-1 with TRBJ1-1; no reliable D call. Germline assignment: CDR1 SQVTM and CDR2 ANQGSEA. The CDR3 is made up of 13 amino acids. The germline V and J ends were trimmed by 7 bases and 8 bases, with 20 bases remaining between them.

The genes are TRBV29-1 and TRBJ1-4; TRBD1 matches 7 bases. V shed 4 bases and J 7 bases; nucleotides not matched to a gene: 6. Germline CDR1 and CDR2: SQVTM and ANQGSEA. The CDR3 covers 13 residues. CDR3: CSVAARGSEKLFF. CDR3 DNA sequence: TGCAGCGTTGCCGCCAGGGGGTCTGAAAAACTGTTTTTT. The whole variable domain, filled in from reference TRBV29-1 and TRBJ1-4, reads SAVISQKPSRDICQRGTSLTIQCQVDSQVTMMFWYRQQPGQSLTLIATANQGSEATYESGFVIDKFPISRPNLTFSTLTVSNMSPEDSSIYLCSVAARGSEKLFFGSGTQLSVL.

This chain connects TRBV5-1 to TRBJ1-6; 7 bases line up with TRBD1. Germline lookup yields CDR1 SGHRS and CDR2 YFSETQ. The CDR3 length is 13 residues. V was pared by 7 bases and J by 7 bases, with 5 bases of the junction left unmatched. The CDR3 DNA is TGCGCCAGCTCCGGGACAGACAATTCACCCCTCCACTTT. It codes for CASSGTDNSPLHF.